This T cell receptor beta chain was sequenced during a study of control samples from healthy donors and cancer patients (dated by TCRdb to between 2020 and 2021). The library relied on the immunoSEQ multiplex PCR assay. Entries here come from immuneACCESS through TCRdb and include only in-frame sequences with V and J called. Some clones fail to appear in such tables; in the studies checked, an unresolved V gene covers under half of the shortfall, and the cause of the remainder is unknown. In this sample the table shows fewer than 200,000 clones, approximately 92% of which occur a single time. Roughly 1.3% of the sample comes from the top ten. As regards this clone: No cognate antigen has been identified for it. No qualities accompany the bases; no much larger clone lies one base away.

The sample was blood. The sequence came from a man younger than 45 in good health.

The DNA is as follows: TGTGCCAGCAGTTTGGAACTAGGACAGCCAAGTGGCTATGGCTACACCTTC. Translation gives CASSLELGQPSGYGYTF. The chain couples TRBV28 to TRBJ1-2; matching of 6 bases hints at TRBD1 as the D gene. CDR1 MDHEN and CDR2 SYDVKM are derived from the germline V gene. From cysteine to phenylalanine, the CDR3 is 17 amino acids long. The only DNA kept is the CDR3, 51 bases in frame from the first base. V was cut back by 3 bases and J by 4 bases, leaving a gap of 21 bases between them.